These 20 T cell receptor beta chains were sequenced from one sample in a study of post-analysis software for immune sequencing data. The TCR beta cDNA libraries carried unique molecular identifiers. In TCRdb, the PCR reads were re-called with MiXCR into one record per CDR3 protein. The sample lists around 700,000 distinct CDR3 sequences; about 60% were seen once. No antigen has been identified for these receptors. Study-level findings and limits: Roughly five TRBV segments appeared more often in patients than in controls, and TRBV5-6, TRBV5-1 and TRBV20-1 were among these.

The sequenced sample was blood. The receptors were gathered from a girl aged 2 to 10 with multiple sclerosis.

The chain couples TRBV20-1 to TRBJ1-6; 8 bases are a match to TRBD1. V dropped 7 bases and J dropped 7; count of bases not matched to a gene: 6. Germline V gene data show CDR1 as DFQATT and CDR2 as SNEGSKA (reference sequence). This CDR3 comprises 13 residues. The DNA for the CDR3 is TGCAGTGTAAGGACAGGGAGGAATTCACCCCTCCACTTT. It specifies CSVRTGRNSPLHF.

The CDR3 DNA reads as TGTGCCAGCAGGGACAAGGGTGGCTCCTATAATTCACCCCTCCACTTT. The encoded protein is CASRDKGGSYNSPLHF. The rearrangement links TRBV6-6 to TRBJ1-6; the D gene is possibly TRBD1 (5 bases). Trimming took 6 bases from V and 0 from J, leaving 12 bases between them. Germline CDR1 and CDR2: MNHNY and SVGAGI (reference sequence). CDR3 size: 16 residues.

CDR3 region: CASRGIAGGPETQYF. For the CDR3, the DNA is TGTGCCAGTAGGGGAATAGCGGGGGGGCCAGAGACCCAGTACTTC. This rearrangement joins TRBV19 to TRBJ2-5; 11 bases line up with TRBD2. The junction had 7 bases not matched to a gene; V was cut back by 6 bases and J by 4 bases. Looked up from germline, CDR1 is LNHDA and CDR2 is SQIVND (reference sequence). CDR3 length: 15 amino acids.

The V call is TRBV10-3, the J call TRBJ1-1; 9 bases are shared with TRBD1. Germline V CDR1 and CDR2: ENHRY, SYGVKD. The trim removed 0 bases at V and 3 bases at J, leaving 5 bases unmatched. The CDR3 spans 16 residues. CDR3 bases: TGTGCCATCAGTGAGTCGAGACAGGGGGGGGACACTGAAGCTTTCTTT. Encoded protein: CAISESRQGGDTEAFF.

This clonotype has just a few counts. The chain uses TRBV5-1 and TRBJ1-4; D unclear. The V gene lost 6 bases and the J gene lost 4 bases, with 7 bases spanning the gap. CDR3 length: 12 residues. The V gene's germline CDR1 is SGHRS and CDR2 YFSETQ. CDR3 loop: CASTGSNEKLFF. As DNA, the CDR3 is TGCGCCAGCACGGGCAGTAATGAAAAACTGTTTTTT.

The chain is built from TRBV29-1 and TRBJ2-1; TRBD2 matches 7 bases. CDR3 size: 14 residues. With 4 bases clipped from V and 2 bases from J, the junction kept 5 bases outside the gene matches. Germline CDR1 SQVTM, CDR2 ANQGSEA. The CDR3, as DNA: TGCAGCGTTGTTACTAGCGAGACCTACAATGAGCAGTTCTTC. Translated, it gives CSVVTSETYNEQFF.

The chain combines TRBV20-1 with TRBJ2-1; TRBD2 agrees at 8 bases. The CDR3 loop spans 13 amino acids. Trimming at V came to 3 bases and at J to 6 bases, leaving 4 bases not matched to a gene. Germline V CDR1 and CDR2: DFQATT, SNEGSKA (reference sequence). DNA of the CDR3: TGCAGTGCTAGGACCGGGGGGGGCAATGAGCAGTTCTTC. Its translation: CSARTGGGNEQFF.

This clonotype appeared a few times. The J gene is TRBJ2-5, the V gene TRBV6-1, with TRBD1 matching 10 bases. Germline V gene data show CDR1 as MNHNS and CDR2 as SASEGT. The CDR3 runs to 16 residues. The V segment lost 4 bases and the J segment 4 bases; nucleotides outside the gene matches: 9. CDR3 loop: CASSVAGTGVGETQYF. As DNA, the CDR3 is TGTGCCAGCAGTGTAGCCGGGACAGGGGTTGGAGAGACCCAGTACTTC.

V and J are TRBV18 and TRBJ1-2; TRBD1 matches 10 bases. The V gene end was trimmed by 3 bases and the J gene end by 6 bases; junction bases not matched to a gene: 7. This CDR3 region has 15 residues. The germline CDR1 and CDR2 sequences are KGHSH and LQKENI. As DNA, the CDR3 is TGTGCCAGCTCACCGCGGACAGGGGGGGACAATGGCTACACCTTC. As protein: CASSPRTGGDNGYTF. Complete variable domain (other parts from reference TRBV18 and TRBJ1-2): NAGVMQNPRHLVRRRGQEARLRCSPMKGHSHVYWYRQLPEEGLKFMVYLQKENIIDESGMPKERFSAEFPKEGPSILRIQQVVRGDSAAYFCASSPRTGGDNGYTFGSGTRLTVV.

This clonotype was observed a single time. The chain couples TRBV6-2 or TRBV6-3 to TRBJ1-1; D gene uncertain. Germline assignment: CDR1 MNHEY and CDR2 SVGEGT. The V end was cut by 0 bases, the J end by 4 bases, with 12 bases between. The CDR3 is made up of 15 amino acids. This chain's CDR3 is CASSYSISGGTEAFF. The CDR3, as DNA: TGTGCCAGCAGTTACTCGATCAGCGGTGGCACTGAAGCTTTCTTT.

This clonotype was picked up one time. The chain employs TRBV2 and TRBJ2-5, with 11 bases identical to TRBD2. The DNA end is more similar to TRBJ2-7, so the J call may be wrong. Germline V gene data show CDR1 as SNHLY and CDR2 as FYNNEI. The CDR3 spans 14 residues. CDR3 sequence reads: CASNWLAGGSEQYF. The CDR3 DNA is TGTGCCAGCAATTGGCTAGCGGGAGGCTCCGAGCAGTACTTC.

The gene calls are TRBV6-5 and TRBJ2-3; D is uncertain. Trimming removed 1 base from V and 2 bases from J, with 10 bases in between. The CDR3 spans 15 residues. CDR1 and CDR2 from the germline V gene are MNHEY and SVGAGI. CDR3 protein: CASSYLNKFTDTQYF. CDR3 sequence (DNA): TGTGCCAGCAGTTACTTAAACAAATTCACAGATACGCAGTATTTT.

The rearrangement uses TRBV5-1 and TRBJ2-1; D possibly corresponds to TRBD1 (6 bases). Germline V gene lookup returns CDR1 SGHRS and CDR2 YFSETQ. The length of the CDR3 is 14 residues. Trimming removed 6 bases from V and 2 bases from J, with 12 bases in between. CDR3: CASNTGTTYNEQFF. The CDR3 bases are TGCGCCAGCAACACCGGGACAACCTACAATGAGCAGTTCTTC.

The chain uses TRBV12-3 or TRBV12-4 and TRBJ2-5; no clear D gene. The CDR3 runs to 13 residues. V dropped 1 base and J dropped 5 bases, with 8 bases sitting between them. Here the CDR3 DNA reads TGTGCCAGCAGTTTAGAACAATACGAGACCCAGTACTTC. Its translation is CASSLEQYETQYF.

The chain couples TRBV4-2 to TRBJ1-1, with 9 nucleotides matching TRBD1. Germline CDR1 reads LGHNA; CDR2 reads YNFKEQ. This CDR3 has 14 residues. V shed 4 bases and J 4 bases; nucleotides not matched to a gene: 4. For the CDR3, the DNA is TGTGCCAGCAGCCCGACAGGGGGGTTCACTGAAGCTTTCTTT. It codes for CASSPTGGFTEAFF.

This sequence joins TRBV7-9 and TRBJ2-5; TRBD2 might be the D (7 bases). Looked up from germline, CDR1 is SEHNR and CDR2 is FQNEAQ (reference sequence). There are 14 residues in the CDR3. The ends were cut back, 8 bases at V and 2 bases at J, with 15 bases in the middle. The CDR3: CASSKGGIQETQYF. CDR3 DNA: TGTGCCAGCTCGAAGGGGGGGATACAAGAGACCCAGTACTTC.

V gene TRBV12-3 or TRBV12-4 combines with J gene TRBJ1-2; 7 nucleotides line up with TRBD1. CDR3 size: 14 residues. After removal of 5 bases from V and 8 bases from J, the junction contained 11 bases not matched to a gene. CDR3 region: CASSPRSTGTGYTF. The CDR3 region has the DNA TGTGCCAGCAGTCCCAGATCGACAGGGACCGGCTACACCTTC.

This clonotype appeared a few times. This CDR3 reads CASSFPGPYNEQFF. The CDR3 DNA is TGTGCCAGCAGCTTTCCGGGCCCCTACAATGAGCAGTTCTTC. This chain joins TRBV11-2 and TRBJ2-1; no clear D. Germline V gene sequence: CDR1 SGHAT, CDR2 FQNNGV. The germline V and J ends were trimmed by 3 bases and 2 bases, with 8 bases remaining between them. This CDR3 spans 14 amino acids.

A few counts support this clonotype. This chain joins TRBV12-3 or TRBV12-4 and TRBJ2-5; D may be TRBD2 (5 bases). V was shortened by 1 base and J by 5 bases, with 14 bases between the two germline ends. The CDR3 has 15 amino acids. The chain's CDR3 is CASSLGGAGYETQYF. The CDR3 region has the DNA TGTGCCAGCAGTTTAGGTGGCGCGGGTTATGAGACCCAGTACTTC.

J is TRBJ1-2 and V is TRBV6-5, with TRBD1 matching 7 bases. This CDR3 has 15 amino acids. Germline-derived CDR1 and CDR2 are MNHEY and SVGAGI. V shed 3 bases and J 3 bases; nucleotides not matched to a gene: 7. The CDR3 DNA follows: TGTGCCAGCAGTTATTCCGGACAGGTAGACTATGGCTACACCTTC. It encodes CASSYSGQVDYGYTF.